This record looks at one TCR beta chain sequence and its context. No cognate antigen has been identified for it. Every participant was in good physical condition and had no acute infectious disease. For droplet-based sequencing, live CSF cells were sorted with a live/dead marker. CSF was obtained by lumbar puncture, and immune cells were pelleted by centrifugation at 300g. CSF samples were inspected for red blood cells, and any blood-contaminated sample was excluded. CSF cells were cryopreserved by placing the cells in freezing medium, freezing the cells overnight at -80 degrees C, and then storing the cells in liquid nitrogen. Before analysis, CSF samples were stored for less than seven months. The CDR3 measures 16 amino acids from cysteine to phenylalanine. The entry carries no DNA sequence. Sequences KGHSH (CDR1) and LQKENI (CDR2) are obtained from the germline V gene. The sample belongs to a study of CD8 T cells in cerebrospinal fluid in Alzheimer's disease (dated by TCRdb to the early 2020s). Regarding the complete study: The study assessed CSF T cell clonal expansion with two single-cell approaches: plate-based nested PCR sequencing and droplet-based sequencing. This study tested whether clonally expanded T cells could be found in cerebrospinal fluid from healthy elderly individuals and from patients with neurodegenerative disease. The droplet-based CSF comparison of patients and controls included 9 healthy controls (10,876 cells) and 9 patients with MCI or Alzheimer's disease (10,391 cells). The CSF gene-expression analysis, which included patients with Parkinson's disease, covered a total of roughly 25 samples.

Overall study outcomes, separate from this receptor: The EBV-specific clones were neither the most highly expanded clones nor enriched among patients. It was cautioned by the authors that a causal link between EBV and Alzheimer's disease is not established by the detection of EBV-specific TCRs in CSF. Only samples with detectable clones (approximately 11 healthy, 5 MCI, 5 AD, 6 PD) were included in the overall clonality comparison. In pooled data, a highly expanded clone (at least 3% of TCRs) occurred in 1 of 10 healthy subjects versus most of the 6 Alzheimer's patients. The largest CSF clone made up a higher percentage of TCRs in patients with MCI or Alzheimer's disease than in controls.

The method was 10x single-cell sequencing. 10X Genomics single-cell V(D)J and 5' gene-expression libraries were used to profile CSF cells. CSF single-cell TCR libraries were sequenced on an Illumina NextSeq550. Turning to the authors' computational methods: V(D)J reads were aligned to the vdj-GRCh38 alts ensemble 2.0.0 reference and processed with the Cell Ranger vdj pipeline. A clonotype was defined as a group of cell barcodes sharing the same set of productive CDR3 nucleotide sequences. To connect clonality with transcriptional profiles, clonotype information was added to the gene-expression metadata in Seurat v3.0. Any CSF cell with more than 1,800 genes, more than 7,500 UMIs or more than 10% mitochondrial reads was excluded. To find TCRs with known antigen specificity, CDR3-beta sequences were matched against VDJdb. Clone sharing was examined by network analysis using the R package qgraph, in which only TCRs with complete alpha and beta chains were included. Each CDR3 protein sequence appears as one entry after TCRdb reprocessed the reads, and no DNA is included. These V and J calls are TCRdb output, not the study's own analysis. This sample's table has entries for some 1,100 distinct CDR3 sequences. Less than 9% of the sample is held by the ten biggest clonotypes.

Input material: cerebrospinal fluid. Recombination connected TRBV18 to TRBJ2-2; TCRdb designates TRBD1, a call that cannot be tested without DNA. The sequence derives from a human donor in good health. The CDR3 here reads CASSRGQGAGTGELFF.